Listed here are 2 T cell receptor beta chains from one sample, sequenced in a study of T-cell memory formation after mild COVID-19. TCRdb analysed the 5' RACE reads with MiXCR anew, one entry per CDR3 protein. The sample lists 550,000 to 700,000 distinct CDR3 sequences; 17% were seen once. Sequences were obtained from PBMCs or a T cell subset sorted from them (not recorded which). These receptors originate from an adult woman who had mild COVID-19 (a few samples of this study predate the infection). Cell type and time point are not known.

The rearrangement joins TRBV2 to TRBJ2-3; 11 bases fit TRBD2. This CDR3 comprises 16 residues. Germline CDR1 is SNHLY and CDR2 is FYNNEI. V lost 7 bases and J lost 1; bases outside the gene matches: 7. The CDR3 is CASTSGGSPRTDTQYF. The CDR3 region has the DNA TGTGCCAGCACTAGCGGGGGGTCCCCTCGCACAGATACGCAGTATTTT.

V is TRBV7-2 and J is TRBJ2-1, with D possibly TRBD2 on 5 matching bases. The germline CDR1 and CDR2 sequences are SGHTA and FQGNSA. V dropped 1 base and J dropped 12 bases, with 13 bases sitting between them. This CDR3 has 13 amino acids. The CDR3 loop is CASSLGERVGQFF. The CDR3 DNA reads as TGTGCCAGCAGCTTAGGGGAGAGGGTCGGGCAGTTCTTC.